The rows below give T cell receptor beta chains drawn from one sample of a study of PD-L1 blockade in urothelial cancer. This table comes from immunoSEQ multiplex PCR, and its TCRdb copy is limited to in-frame clones, with some not included. Here the sample spans about 69,000 clones, about 89% being singletons. This specimen was PBMCs, taken around atezolizumab (anti-PD-L1) treatment. Receptors were obtained from a man aged 60 to 69 with urothelial cancer. CDR3s include the opening cysteine and the closing phenylalanine or tryptophan. Each record gives: clone size, D gene, J gene, V gene, CDR3 DNA, CDR3 protein. D genes are given only for firm matches. The listing skips clone size in some rows; elsewhere it reads once, few, many or a size class.

>few|-|TRBJ1-3|TRBV30
TGTGCCTGCACGGGGGGAAACACCATATATTTT
CACTGGNTIYF
>-|-|TRBJ2-7|TRBV20-1
TGCAGTGCCGCACTCGGCTACGAGCAGTACTTC
CSAALGYEQYF
>-|-|TRBJ2-3|TRBV4-1
TGCGCCAGCAGCCAACAGGCTAGCACAGATACGCAGTATTTT
CASSQQASTDTQYF
>-|TRBD2|TRBJ2-1|TRBV2
TGTGCCAGCAGTGCAAATCCTAGCGGTCGCTACAATGAGCAGTTCTTC
CASSANPSGRYNEQFF
>-|TRBD1|TRBJ1-1|TRBV5-1
TGCGCCAGCAGTGGACAGGGGAACACTGAAGCTTTCTTT
CASSGQGNTEAFF
>-|TRBD1|TRBJ1-2|TRBV9
TGTGCCAGCAGCGGCCCGGACAGGGGGAAGAATGGCTACACCTTC
CASSGPDRGKNGYTF
>-|-|TRBJ1-2|TRBV21-1
TGTGCCAGCAGCAAAGGAGGACAGGGTGGTGGCTACACCTTC
CASSKGGQGGGYTF
>-|-|TRBJ1-3|TRBV19
TGTGCCAGTAGTATTCTCGGCGGGAGCTCTGGAAACACCATATATTTT
CASSILGGSSGNTIYF
>-|-|TRBJ1-1|TRBV6-1
TGTGCCAGCAGTGAAGCCGGGGGTCGAACTGAAGCTTTCTTT
CASSEAGGRTEAFF
>-|-|TRBJ1-1|TRBV10-3
TGTGCCATCAGTGAAACATTGCAGAACACTGAAGCTTTCTTT
CAISETLQNTEAFF
>-|-|TRBJ2-5|TRBV18
TGTGCCAGCTCACCTCAGGACCAAGAGACCCAGTACTTC
CASSPQDQETQYF
>-|-|TRBJ2-6|TRBV11-3
TGTGCCAGCAGCTTAGGAGCCAGGGCCGGGGCCAACGTCCTGACTTTC
CASSLGARAGANVLTF
>-|TRBD1|TRBJ2-7|TRBV5-1
TGCGCCAGCAGCTTGACCGCAGGGGGCGGCTACGAGCAGTACTTC
CASSLTAGGGYEQYF
>once|TRBD1|TRBJ1-3|TRBV10-1
TGCGCCAGCAGTGCGGGACAGGGATCTGGAAACACCATATATTTT
CASSAGQGSGNTIYF
>-|-|TRBJ2-5|TRBV5-1
TGCGCCAGCAGCACGACTAGTGAAGAGACCCAGTACTTC
CASSTTSEETQYF
>-|TRBD2|TRBJ2-7|TRBV11-3
TGTGCCAGCAGCCTCGGGACTACGGGTGCCTACGAGCAGTACTTC
CASSLGTTGAYEQYF
>-|TRBD1|TRBJ2-7|TRBV5-4
TGTGCCAGCAGCCCGAAGACAGGGGCTTACGAGCAGTACTTC
CASSPKTGAYEQYF
>-|TRBD1|TRBJ1-2|TRBV7-2
TGTGCCAGCAGCTTAACTGGGACAGGGAGCTATGGCTACACCTTC
CASSLTGTGSYGYTF
>-|-|TRBJ1-1|TRBV4-1
TGCGCCAGCAGCCAAGATGCGGGGGGAGTGTGGGGCCCAAGTAACACTGAAGCTTTCTTT
CASSQDAGGVWGPSNTEAFF